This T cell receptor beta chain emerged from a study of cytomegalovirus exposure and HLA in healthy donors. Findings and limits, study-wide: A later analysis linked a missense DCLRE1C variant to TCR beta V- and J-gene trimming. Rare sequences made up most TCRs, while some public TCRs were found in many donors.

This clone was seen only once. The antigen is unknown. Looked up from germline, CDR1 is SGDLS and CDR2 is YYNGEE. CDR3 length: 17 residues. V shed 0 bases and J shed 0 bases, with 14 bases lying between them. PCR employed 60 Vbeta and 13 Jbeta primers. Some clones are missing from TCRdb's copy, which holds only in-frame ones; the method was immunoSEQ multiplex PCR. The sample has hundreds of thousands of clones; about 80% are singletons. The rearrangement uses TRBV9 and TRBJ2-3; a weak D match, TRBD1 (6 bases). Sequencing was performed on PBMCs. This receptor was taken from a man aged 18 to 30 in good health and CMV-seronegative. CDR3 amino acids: CASSVGQGHLSTDTQYF. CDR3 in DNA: TGTGCCAGCAGCGTAGGTCAGGGGCACCTTAGCACAGATACGCAGTATTTT.